The clone carrying this T cell receptor beta chain has a handful of counts. The CDR3 covers 16 residues. Looked up from germline, CDR1 is MGHRA and CDR2 is YSYEKL. The V end was cut by 1 base, the J end by 0 bases, with 13 bases between. TCRdb independently ran MiXCR on the 5' RACE reads; one entry per CDR3 protein. The sample holds hundreds of thousands of distinct CDR3 sequences, 20% to 25% seen once. The data derive from a study of T-cell memory formation after mild COVID-19. Sequencing input: PBMCs or a T cell subset sorted from them (not recorded which). The TCR originated in an adult woman who had mild COVID-19 (a few samples of this study predate the infection). Cell type and time point are not known. J is TRBJ2-7 and V is TRBV4-1; D unresolved. The CDR3 spells CASSQVEVASSYEQYF. CDR3 in DNA: TGCGCCAGCAGCCAAGTCGAGGTTGCGAGCTCCTACGAGCAGTACTTC.